This T cell receptor beta chain was found in a study of cytomegalovirus exposure and HLA in healthy donors (dated by TCRdb to 2016 to 2017). Broadly, across the study: An earlier analysis of about 530 of the donors reported 250 to 350 Gb of sequence data and 95 million to 130 million unique TCR beta sequences obtained from some 170 million T cells. An early release covering roughly 600 HLA-typed donors comprised approximately 300 gigabases of sequencing data and 85 million to 100 million unique TCR sequences. Of the roughly 400 genotyped donors, 81% were placed in the genetic ancestry cluster associated with self-reported Caucasian donors. The aim of the study was to test whether cataloging public T cell receptors could identify signatures of past pathogen exposure. The T cell repertoires of about 700 subjects were profiled by immunosequencing and related to cytomegalovirus serostatus. Along with the approximately 650-subject first cohort, a separate validation cohort of about 110 different subjects was used. High-throughput TCR immunosequencing, statistical association of individual TCRs with disease status, and machine learning were combined to predict cytomegalovirus infection status. To study patterns of TCR occurrence, a later analysis re-analyzed previously published TCR beta repertoires from 700 or so donors and added high-resolution HLA genotyping. The later analysis used no new phenotypic data to find candidate immune exposures, relying instead on TCR beta sequences and their occurrence across donors. To decide whether each TCR beta V gene segment behaved as functional or pseudogenic, an earlier analysis of fewer than 750 of the donors relied on high-throughput TCR beta sequencing. Alongside the repertoire data, information on donor age, sex, ethnicity and CMV serostatus was compiled. A later genetic analysis took genome-wide SNP genotypes for about 60% of the roughly 670 donors and used that subset as a discovery cohort. All discovery cohort repertoires had been generated using a single sequencing platform. Both class I and class II loci were covered by HLA typing, at four-digit resolution. The number of typed donors differed by locus: roughly 620-630 for A, B, C, DRB1 and DQB1; approximately 520 for DQA1; around 610 for DPA1; and 450 to 480 for DPB1. Roughly 5 DR-DQ haplotypes were treated as single units for association and clustering because of strong linkage in the cohort. Among 398 genotyped donors of the cohort, an average of around 240,000 unique TCR beta nucleotide sequences were sequenced per donor, about a sixth of them non-productive. Study-level results and caveats: In an earlier analysis of fewer than 700 of the donors, most TCR beta V segments appeared in productive rearrangements about 87% or about 30% of the time, broadly matching IMGT annotations. Because counts were too low, about 15 rarely observed V segments, including chromosome 9 orphons, were left out of the earlier analysis of a few hundred of the donors. Specific HLA alleles were associated with some 15,000 TCR beta sequences at a false discovery rate of 0.05 in a later analysis. Three of the identified cytomegalovirus-associated TCR beta chains were confirmed in vitro to be specific for cytomegalovirus antigens. Several of the top co-occurrence clusters appeared to be linked to parvovirus B19, influenza, CMV and Epstein-Barr virus, according to a later analysis. The authors suggested that the approach could potentially be generalized to other disease states and immunological phenotypes. In both the original and validation cohorts, the classifier was reported to diagnose cytomegalovirus status with high specificity and sensitivity. In a later genetic analysis, a missense DCLRE1C variant was associated with V-gene and J-gene trimming of TCR beta chains, and the association was replicated in an independent cohort. In a later analysis, TCR association rates were found to vary across HLA loci, with the most associated TCRs seen for DRB1 alleles and the fewest for HLA-C alleles. In a later analysis, HLA-associated TCR beta chains showed more clonal expansion and lower generation probabilities than non-associated chains that were equally common. This cohort had only TCR beta chains sequenced, and the lack of alpha or paired-chain data limited which features could be detected. A group of highly shared sequence variants was considered likely to be a technical artifact of the sequencing pipeline. In a later analysis, most CMV-associated TCR beta chains were found to appear HLA-restricted, with HLA associations seemingly driven largely by CMV exposure. Because some donors lacked HLA typing at each locus, the association tests relied only on the typed subset. Strong co-occurrence of HLA alleles, especially DR and DQ, made assigning TCR associations to individual alleles difficult. While some public TCRs were present in many individuals, most TCR sequences turned up only very rarely across donors. A further reported finding was that TCR beta sequences accurately predicted the HLA-A and HLA-B alleles for most subjects in the first cohort. The presence/absence analyses assumed that sequencing depth was roughly uniform across donors, and that assumption may not be true. According to a later genetic analysis, donors in an Asian-associated ancestry cluster had fewer N-insertions in productive TCRs than the roughly 660-donor mean. Correlated functional status among segregating V segments might reflect linkage disequilibrium, but an unknown experimental factor could not be ruled out. In the study, approximately 160 TCR beta chains were listed as associated with cytomegalovirus. CMV serostatus was the only immune exposure information available for the cohort.

The cohort was made up of 666 healthy bone marrow donors. At the time of sampling, every cohort member was nominally healthy, though immune exposures that went unrecorded were likely present. The donor was CMV seronegative and belonged to the group of 352 seronegative cohort members. Each donor provided a peripheral blood sample, and peripheral blood mononuclear cells were used for TCR beta sequencing. The Qiagen DNeasy Blood Extraction Kit was used to extract genomic DNA from the blood cell samples. This clone was found a few times. Which antigen it targets is not known. No base quality information exists; no much larger clone differs at one position. Preparation of the library involved the immunoSEQ multiplex PCR assay. The multiplex PCR relied on a mix of 60 forward primers for TCR Vbeta segments and 13 reverse primers for TCR Jbeta segments. The CDR3 region of rearranged TCR beta genes was amplified from genomic DNA with a multiplex PCR assay. Amplified TCR beta libraries were sequenced as 87-base-pair reads on the Illumina HiSeq System. The study's processing was this. A later analysis counted about 82 million unique TCR beta chains across the 500 to 850 repertoires, and approximately 11 million of these chains were shared by at least two donors. A nearest-neighbor algorithm error-corrected the raw reads and collapsed the reads into unique sequences, merging closely related sequences to remove PCR and sequencing errors. V, D and J gene segments were assigned by aligning CDR3 sequences to IMGT reference sequences. For a sequence to be retained, a match of at least six nucleotides to both a V gene segment and a J gene segment was required. Rearrangements were classified as productive when the CDR3 lacked stop codons and remained in frame with V and J, and all other rearrangements were classified as non-productive. CDR3 was defined according to IMGT convention as the region running from the second conserved V-encoded cysteine to the conserved J-encoded phenylalanine. The earlier analysis of roughly 590 of the donors excluded sequences that lacked an unambiguous match to a single V gene segment. In an earlier analysis of about 590 of the donors, a V segment was called functional when productive rearrangements were above 56.7%, and segregating when the standard deviation between donors exceeded 5%. To diagnose cytomegalovirus status from the catalog of TCR beta chain sequences, a statistical classification framework was built. In a later analysis, V and J genes were assigned by comparing TCR nucleotide sequences against IMGT/GENE-DB human TR gene sequences. In a later analysis, CDR3 sequences and most-parsimonious VDJ recombination scenarios were assigned using the TCRdist pipeline. In a later analysis, each TCR beta chain was defined by its CDR3 amino acid sequence together with its V-gene family, and reads without a unique V-gene family were excluded. In a later analysis, approximately 640 highly shared, low-generation-probability nucleotide sequences were removed to address suspected cross-contamination and a sequencing artifact. For each public chain, a later analysis derived a clonal expansion index from normalized ranks of inferred template counts within each repertoire. Generation probabilities in a later analysis came from a VDJ recombination model fitted to out-of-frame rearrangements, and those results were checked against IGoR. In a later analysis, TCR-TCR, TCR-HLA and TCR-CMV co-occurrence was scored with hypergeometric tests, and a repertoire-size bias correction was applied to TCR pairs. To estimate false discovery rates, a later analysis permuted the HLA or CMV assignments 20 times. In a later analysis, co-occurring TCRs were grouped using DBSCAN, and TCRdist sequence similarity was added for clustering within HLA-allele-positive subsets. Repertoires with fewer than 30,000 or more than 120,000 public chains were left out of co-occurrence clustering, as were five repertoires with anomalous nucleotide sharing. In its TCRdb copy, this immuneACCESS table keeps in-frame sequences only and misses some clones. Where compared with another copy, unresolved V genes explain less than half of these, and the others have no known cause. The V and J calls and clone size come from that table; D and trimming were worked out from the DNA. In this sample the table shows about 25,000 clones, approximately 70% of which occur a single time. 3.5% to 4.5% of the sample belongs to the ten largest clones.

The TCR was taken from a woman aged 45-65 years in good health and CMV-seronegative. Sequenced sample: PBMCs.

The CDR3 has the sequence CASSRVATSGYNEQFF. The DNA sequence is given as TGTGCCAGCAGCCGCGTGGCGACTAGCGGGTACAATGAGCAGTTCTTC. The V and J segments used are TRBV5-4 and TRBJ2-1, with 10 middle bases fitting TRBD2. Including the terminal cysteine and phenylalanine, the CDR3 comprises 16 residues. The only DNA kept is the CDR3, 48 bases in frame from the first base. CDR1 and CDR2 (SGHNT, YYREEE) derive from the germline V gene (reference sequence). Trimming accounts for 4 bases at V and 4 bases at J, while the number of junction bases matched to no gene is 8.